This T cell receptor beta chain was documented in a study of cytomegalovirus exposure and HLA in healthy donors. On the study more broadly: In terms of ancestry, the Caucasian-associated cluster contained around four fifths of the roughly 400 genotyped donors.

PCR primers comprised 60 Vbeta and 13 Jbeta primers. Produced via immunoSEQ multiplex PCR; TCRdb's table is partial and in-frame only. The sample consists of about 140,000 clones, about four fifths of them appearing once. In regard to this clone: Antigen specificity is unknown.

Study-wide points: Later analysis identified several of the most significant clusters that appeared linked to common viral pathogens. Cytomegalovirus status was reportedly diagnosed by the classifier with high sensitivity and specificity.

This CDR3 has 13 amino acids. Trimming cost V 6 bases and J 7 bases; bases outside gene matches: 4. Germline-derived CDR1 and CDR2 are MNHEY and SMNVEV (reference sequence). The sequence was obtained from a man aged 35 to 55 in good health and CMV-seronegative. The chain joins TRBV27 to TRBJ2-1; the match to TRBD2 covers 9 bases. The source material was PBMCs. The DNA of the CDR3 is TGTGCCAGCAGGGCTAGCGGGGAGAATGAGCAGTTCTTC. Its protein is CASRASGENEQFF.